This T cell receptor (beta chain) was sequenced in a study of cytomegalovirus exposure and HLA in healthy donors. Points from the study as a whole: Specific recognition of CMV antigens was confirmed in vitro for a few chains (all CMV-associated). Reported results showed that the classifier diagnosed cytomegalovirus status with high specificity and sensitivity. With later analysis, a missense DCLRE1C variant became linked to TCR beta V- and J-gene trimming.

Germline CDR1 LNHDA, CDR2 SQIVND (reference sequence). Trimming took off 7 bases at V and 4 bases at J, with 12 bases between the two ends. The CDR3 length is 13 residues. With 60 Vbeta and 13 Jbeta primers, the PCR was carried out. Sequenced by immunoSEQ multiplex PCR; TCRdb stores in-frame clones only, minus some. The sample has under 150,000 clones, under 10% seen once. This clone was seen a few times. Its antigen is unknown. The receptor comes from a woman between 35 and 50 years old in good health and CMV-seropositive. This sequence joins TRBV19 and TRBJ2-3; D gene ambiguous. The sequenced sample was PBMCs. The CDR3, as DNA: TGTGCCAGTACCCCCACTCGGGCAGATACGCAGTATTTT. Amino acids: CASTPTRADTQYF.